The T cell receptor (beta chain) under discussion was sequenced for a study of radiation and T cells in renal cell carcinoma. CDR3 length equals 13 residues. V lost 4 bases, J lost 6 bases, and 13 bases lay in between. Looked up from germline, CDR1 is SQVTM and CDR2 is ANQGSEA. Method: immunoSEQ multiplex PCR; TCRdb's copy keeps in-frame clones and lacks some. The table shows some 100,000 clones, with 84% occurring only once. The time point here: blood 4 weeks post-SBRT, at nephrectomy. Treatment reported: 15 Gy SBRT to primary tumor, nephrectomy 4 weeks later. Nephrectomy followed 15 Gy stereotactic body radiation by 4 weeks. Clear cell pathology was present in this patient's renal cell carcinoma. Study findings and constraints: Baseline intratumoral clonotype presence is unknown without pretreatment biopsies.

About this clone itself: Antigen specificity is unknown.

The specimen was blood, collected from a patient whose treatment included radiotherapy and nephrectomy. This clonotype originated in a man in his 60s with renal cell carcinoma. The chain uses TRBV29-1 and TRBJ2-1; D is possibly TRBD1 (6 bases). CDR3 nucleotides: TGCAGCGTTGCTCAGGGGCCTGGCAATGAGCAGTTCTTC. Translation: CSVAQGPGNEQFF.